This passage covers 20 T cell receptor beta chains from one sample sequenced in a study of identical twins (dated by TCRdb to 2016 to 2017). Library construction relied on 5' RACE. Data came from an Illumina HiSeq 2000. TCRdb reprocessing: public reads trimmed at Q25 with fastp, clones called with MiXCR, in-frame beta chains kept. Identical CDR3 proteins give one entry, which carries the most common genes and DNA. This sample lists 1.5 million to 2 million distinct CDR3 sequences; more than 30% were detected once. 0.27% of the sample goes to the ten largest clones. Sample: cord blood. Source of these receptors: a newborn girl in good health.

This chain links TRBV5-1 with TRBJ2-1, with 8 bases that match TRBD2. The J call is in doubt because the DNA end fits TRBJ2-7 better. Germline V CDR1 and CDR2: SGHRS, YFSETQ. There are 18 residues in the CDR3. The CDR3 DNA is TGCGCCAGCAGCTTGGGACCTTCACTAGCGGCCACCTACAATGAGCAGTACTTC. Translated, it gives CASSLGPSLAATYNEQYF.

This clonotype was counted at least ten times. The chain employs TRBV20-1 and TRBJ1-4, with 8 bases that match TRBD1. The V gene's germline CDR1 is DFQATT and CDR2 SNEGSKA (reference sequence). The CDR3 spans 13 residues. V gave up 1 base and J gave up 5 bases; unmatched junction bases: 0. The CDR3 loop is CSARGTGNEKLFF. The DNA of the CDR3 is TGCAGTGCTAGAGGGACAGGGAATGAAAAACTGTTTTTT.

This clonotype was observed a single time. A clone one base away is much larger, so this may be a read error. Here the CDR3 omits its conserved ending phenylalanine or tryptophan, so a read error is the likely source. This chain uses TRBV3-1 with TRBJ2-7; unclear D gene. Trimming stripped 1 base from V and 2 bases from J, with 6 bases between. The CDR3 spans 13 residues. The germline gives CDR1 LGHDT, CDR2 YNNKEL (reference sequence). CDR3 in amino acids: CASSQGGPYEQYL. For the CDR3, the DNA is TGTGCCAGCAGCCAAGGAGGCCCCTACGAGCAGTACTTG.

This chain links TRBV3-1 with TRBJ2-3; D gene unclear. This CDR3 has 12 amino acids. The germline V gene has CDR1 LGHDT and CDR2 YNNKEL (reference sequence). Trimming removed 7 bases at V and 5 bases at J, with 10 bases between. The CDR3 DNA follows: TGTGCCAGCACTACCTATGGAGATACGCAGTATTTT. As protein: CASTTYGDTQYF.

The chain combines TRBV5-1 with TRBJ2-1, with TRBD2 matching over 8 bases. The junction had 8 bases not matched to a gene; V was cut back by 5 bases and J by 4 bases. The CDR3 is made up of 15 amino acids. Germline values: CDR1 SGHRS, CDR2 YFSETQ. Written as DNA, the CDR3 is TGCGCCAGCAGTGAAGGCGGGGGGCAGTACAATGAGCAGTTCTTC. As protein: CASSEGGGQYNEQFF.

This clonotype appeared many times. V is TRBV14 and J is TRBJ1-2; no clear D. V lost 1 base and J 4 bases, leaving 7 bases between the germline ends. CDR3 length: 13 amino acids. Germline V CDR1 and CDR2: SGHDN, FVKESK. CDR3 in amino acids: CASSQVARYGYTF. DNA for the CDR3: TGTGCCAGCAGCCAAGTTGCGCGCTATGGCTACACCTTC. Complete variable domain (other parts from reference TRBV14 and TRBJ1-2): EAGVTQFPSHSVIEKGQTVTLRCDPISGHDNLYWYRRVMGKEIKFLLHFVKESKQDESGMPNNRFLAERTGGTYSTLKVQPAELEDSGVYFCASSQVARYGYTFGSGTRLTVV.

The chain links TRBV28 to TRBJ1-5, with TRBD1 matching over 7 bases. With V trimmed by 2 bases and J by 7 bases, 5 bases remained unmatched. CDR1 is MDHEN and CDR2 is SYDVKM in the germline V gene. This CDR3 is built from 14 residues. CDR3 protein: CASSLVQGRQPQHF. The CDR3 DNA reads TGTGCCAGCAGTTTAGTACAGGGGCGGCAGCCCCAGCATTTT.

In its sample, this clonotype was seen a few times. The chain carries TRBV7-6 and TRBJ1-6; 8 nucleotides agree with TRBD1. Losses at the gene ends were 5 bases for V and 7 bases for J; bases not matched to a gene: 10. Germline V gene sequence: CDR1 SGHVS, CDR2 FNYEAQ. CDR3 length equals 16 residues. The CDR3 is CASSAAGQGVNSPLHF. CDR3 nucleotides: TGTGCCAGCAGCGCCGCCGGACAGGGTGTGAATTCACCCCTCCACTTT.

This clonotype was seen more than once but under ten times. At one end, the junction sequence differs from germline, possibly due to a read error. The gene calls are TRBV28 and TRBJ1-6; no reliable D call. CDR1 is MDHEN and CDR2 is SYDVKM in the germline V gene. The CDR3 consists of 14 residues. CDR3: CASSFSVDNSPLHF. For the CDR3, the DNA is TGTGCCAGCAGTTTCTCTGTGGATAACTCACCCCTCCACTTT.

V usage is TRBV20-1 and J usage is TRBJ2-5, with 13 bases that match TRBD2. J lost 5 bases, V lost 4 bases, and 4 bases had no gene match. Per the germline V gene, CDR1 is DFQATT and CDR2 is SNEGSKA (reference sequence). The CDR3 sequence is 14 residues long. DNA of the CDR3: TGCAGTGCTAAAGGACTAGCGGGAGAGGAGACCCAGTACTTC. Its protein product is CSAKGLAGEETQYF.

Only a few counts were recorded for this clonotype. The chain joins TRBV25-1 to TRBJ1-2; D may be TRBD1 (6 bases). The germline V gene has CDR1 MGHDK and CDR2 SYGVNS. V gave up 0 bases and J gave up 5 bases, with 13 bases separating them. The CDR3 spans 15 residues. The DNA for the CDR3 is TGTGCCAGCAGTGAATATATAGCAGGGGCTTATGGCTACACCTTC. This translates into CASSEYIAGAYGYTF.

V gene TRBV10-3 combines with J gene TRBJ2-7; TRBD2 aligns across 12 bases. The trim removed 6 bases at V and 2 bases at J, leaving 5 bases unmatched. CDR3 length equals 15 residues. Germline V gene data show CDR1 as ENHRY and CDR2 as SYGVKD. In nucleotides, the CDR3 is TGTGCCATCAGCTTCAGACTAGCGGGAGCCTACGAGCAGTACTTC. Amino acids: CAISFRLAGAYEQYF.

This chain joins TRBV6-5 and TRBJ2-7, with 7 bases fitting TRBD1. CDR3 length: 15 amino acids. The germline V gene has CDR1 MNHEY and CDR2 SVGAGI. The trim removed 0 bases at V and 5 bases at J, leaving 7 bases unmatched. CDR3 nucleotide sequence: TGTGCCAGCAGTTACTCTCGACAGGGAACCCACGAGCAGTACTTC. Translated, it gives CASSYSRQGTHEQYF.

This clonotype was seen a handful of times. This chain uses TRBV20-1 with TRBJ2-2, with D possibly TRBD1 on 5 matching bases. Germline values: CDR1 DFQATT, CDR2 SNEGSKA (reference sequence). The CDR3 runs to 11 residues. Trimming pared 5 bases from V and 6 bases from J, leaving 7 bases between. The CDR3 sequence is CSAATAGELFF. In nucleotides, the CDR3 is TGCAGTGCTGCGACAGCCGGGGAGCTGTTTTTT.

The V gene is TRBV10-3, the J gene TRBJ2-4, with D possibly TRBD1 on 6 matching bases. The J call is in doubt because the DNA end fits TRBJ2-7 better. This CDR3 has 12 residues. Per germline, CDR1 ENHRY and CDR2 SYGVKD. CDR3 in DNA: TGTGCCATCAGTGTGCAGGGGTACGAGCAGTACTTC. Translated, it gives CAISVQGYEQYF.

The CDR3 reads CASGRQGNGYGYTF. CDR3 in DNA: TGTGCCAGCGGAAGACAGGGAAACGGATATGGCTACACCTTC. This rearrangement joins TRBV12-3 or TRBV12-4 to TRBJ1-2; 7 nucleotides agree with TRBD1. CDR3 length: 14 residues. V lost 8 bases to trimming and J lost 5 bases; unmatched junction nucleotides: 11.

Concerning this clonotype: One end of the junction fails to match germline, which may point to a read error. CDR3 sequence (DNA): TGTGCCAGCAGCCCTGACAGCAATCGGCCCCAGCATTTT. Amino acid sequence: CASSPDSNRPQHF. The chain uses TRBV12-3 or TRBV12-4 and TRBJ1-5; a weak D match, TRBD1 (5 bases). The CDR3 runs to 13 residues.

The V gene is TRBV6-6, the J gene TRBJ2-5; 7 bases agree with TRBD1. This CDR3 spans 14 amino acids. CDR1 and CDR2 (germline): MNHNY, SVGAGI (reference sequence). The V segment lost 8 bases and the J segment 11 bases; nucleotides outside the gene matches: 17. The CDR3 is CASGIWDSPNEQYF. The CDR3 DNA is TGTGCCAGCGGAATATGGGACAGCCCCAATGAGCAGTACTTC.

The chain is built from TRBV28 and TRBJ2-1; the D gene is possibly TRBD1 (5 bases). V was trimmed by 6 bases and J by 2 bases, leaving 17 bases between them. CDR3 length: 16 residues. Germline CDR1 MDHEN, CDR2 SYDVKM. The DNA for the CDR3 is TGTGCCAGCAGACATGCGACAGCCCTCCCCTACAATGAGCAGTTCTTC. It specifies CASRHATALPYNEQFF.

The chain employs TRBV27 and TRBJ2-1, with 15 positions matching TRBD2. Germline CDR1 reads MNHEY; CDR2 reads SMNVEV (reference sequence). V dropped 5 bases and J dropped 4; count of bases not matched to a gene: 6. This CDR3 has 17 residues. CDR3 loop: CASSRGLAGGTYNEQFF. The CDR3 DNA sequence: TGTGCCAGCAGTAGGGGACTAGCGGGGGGCACATACAATGAGCAGTTCTTC.